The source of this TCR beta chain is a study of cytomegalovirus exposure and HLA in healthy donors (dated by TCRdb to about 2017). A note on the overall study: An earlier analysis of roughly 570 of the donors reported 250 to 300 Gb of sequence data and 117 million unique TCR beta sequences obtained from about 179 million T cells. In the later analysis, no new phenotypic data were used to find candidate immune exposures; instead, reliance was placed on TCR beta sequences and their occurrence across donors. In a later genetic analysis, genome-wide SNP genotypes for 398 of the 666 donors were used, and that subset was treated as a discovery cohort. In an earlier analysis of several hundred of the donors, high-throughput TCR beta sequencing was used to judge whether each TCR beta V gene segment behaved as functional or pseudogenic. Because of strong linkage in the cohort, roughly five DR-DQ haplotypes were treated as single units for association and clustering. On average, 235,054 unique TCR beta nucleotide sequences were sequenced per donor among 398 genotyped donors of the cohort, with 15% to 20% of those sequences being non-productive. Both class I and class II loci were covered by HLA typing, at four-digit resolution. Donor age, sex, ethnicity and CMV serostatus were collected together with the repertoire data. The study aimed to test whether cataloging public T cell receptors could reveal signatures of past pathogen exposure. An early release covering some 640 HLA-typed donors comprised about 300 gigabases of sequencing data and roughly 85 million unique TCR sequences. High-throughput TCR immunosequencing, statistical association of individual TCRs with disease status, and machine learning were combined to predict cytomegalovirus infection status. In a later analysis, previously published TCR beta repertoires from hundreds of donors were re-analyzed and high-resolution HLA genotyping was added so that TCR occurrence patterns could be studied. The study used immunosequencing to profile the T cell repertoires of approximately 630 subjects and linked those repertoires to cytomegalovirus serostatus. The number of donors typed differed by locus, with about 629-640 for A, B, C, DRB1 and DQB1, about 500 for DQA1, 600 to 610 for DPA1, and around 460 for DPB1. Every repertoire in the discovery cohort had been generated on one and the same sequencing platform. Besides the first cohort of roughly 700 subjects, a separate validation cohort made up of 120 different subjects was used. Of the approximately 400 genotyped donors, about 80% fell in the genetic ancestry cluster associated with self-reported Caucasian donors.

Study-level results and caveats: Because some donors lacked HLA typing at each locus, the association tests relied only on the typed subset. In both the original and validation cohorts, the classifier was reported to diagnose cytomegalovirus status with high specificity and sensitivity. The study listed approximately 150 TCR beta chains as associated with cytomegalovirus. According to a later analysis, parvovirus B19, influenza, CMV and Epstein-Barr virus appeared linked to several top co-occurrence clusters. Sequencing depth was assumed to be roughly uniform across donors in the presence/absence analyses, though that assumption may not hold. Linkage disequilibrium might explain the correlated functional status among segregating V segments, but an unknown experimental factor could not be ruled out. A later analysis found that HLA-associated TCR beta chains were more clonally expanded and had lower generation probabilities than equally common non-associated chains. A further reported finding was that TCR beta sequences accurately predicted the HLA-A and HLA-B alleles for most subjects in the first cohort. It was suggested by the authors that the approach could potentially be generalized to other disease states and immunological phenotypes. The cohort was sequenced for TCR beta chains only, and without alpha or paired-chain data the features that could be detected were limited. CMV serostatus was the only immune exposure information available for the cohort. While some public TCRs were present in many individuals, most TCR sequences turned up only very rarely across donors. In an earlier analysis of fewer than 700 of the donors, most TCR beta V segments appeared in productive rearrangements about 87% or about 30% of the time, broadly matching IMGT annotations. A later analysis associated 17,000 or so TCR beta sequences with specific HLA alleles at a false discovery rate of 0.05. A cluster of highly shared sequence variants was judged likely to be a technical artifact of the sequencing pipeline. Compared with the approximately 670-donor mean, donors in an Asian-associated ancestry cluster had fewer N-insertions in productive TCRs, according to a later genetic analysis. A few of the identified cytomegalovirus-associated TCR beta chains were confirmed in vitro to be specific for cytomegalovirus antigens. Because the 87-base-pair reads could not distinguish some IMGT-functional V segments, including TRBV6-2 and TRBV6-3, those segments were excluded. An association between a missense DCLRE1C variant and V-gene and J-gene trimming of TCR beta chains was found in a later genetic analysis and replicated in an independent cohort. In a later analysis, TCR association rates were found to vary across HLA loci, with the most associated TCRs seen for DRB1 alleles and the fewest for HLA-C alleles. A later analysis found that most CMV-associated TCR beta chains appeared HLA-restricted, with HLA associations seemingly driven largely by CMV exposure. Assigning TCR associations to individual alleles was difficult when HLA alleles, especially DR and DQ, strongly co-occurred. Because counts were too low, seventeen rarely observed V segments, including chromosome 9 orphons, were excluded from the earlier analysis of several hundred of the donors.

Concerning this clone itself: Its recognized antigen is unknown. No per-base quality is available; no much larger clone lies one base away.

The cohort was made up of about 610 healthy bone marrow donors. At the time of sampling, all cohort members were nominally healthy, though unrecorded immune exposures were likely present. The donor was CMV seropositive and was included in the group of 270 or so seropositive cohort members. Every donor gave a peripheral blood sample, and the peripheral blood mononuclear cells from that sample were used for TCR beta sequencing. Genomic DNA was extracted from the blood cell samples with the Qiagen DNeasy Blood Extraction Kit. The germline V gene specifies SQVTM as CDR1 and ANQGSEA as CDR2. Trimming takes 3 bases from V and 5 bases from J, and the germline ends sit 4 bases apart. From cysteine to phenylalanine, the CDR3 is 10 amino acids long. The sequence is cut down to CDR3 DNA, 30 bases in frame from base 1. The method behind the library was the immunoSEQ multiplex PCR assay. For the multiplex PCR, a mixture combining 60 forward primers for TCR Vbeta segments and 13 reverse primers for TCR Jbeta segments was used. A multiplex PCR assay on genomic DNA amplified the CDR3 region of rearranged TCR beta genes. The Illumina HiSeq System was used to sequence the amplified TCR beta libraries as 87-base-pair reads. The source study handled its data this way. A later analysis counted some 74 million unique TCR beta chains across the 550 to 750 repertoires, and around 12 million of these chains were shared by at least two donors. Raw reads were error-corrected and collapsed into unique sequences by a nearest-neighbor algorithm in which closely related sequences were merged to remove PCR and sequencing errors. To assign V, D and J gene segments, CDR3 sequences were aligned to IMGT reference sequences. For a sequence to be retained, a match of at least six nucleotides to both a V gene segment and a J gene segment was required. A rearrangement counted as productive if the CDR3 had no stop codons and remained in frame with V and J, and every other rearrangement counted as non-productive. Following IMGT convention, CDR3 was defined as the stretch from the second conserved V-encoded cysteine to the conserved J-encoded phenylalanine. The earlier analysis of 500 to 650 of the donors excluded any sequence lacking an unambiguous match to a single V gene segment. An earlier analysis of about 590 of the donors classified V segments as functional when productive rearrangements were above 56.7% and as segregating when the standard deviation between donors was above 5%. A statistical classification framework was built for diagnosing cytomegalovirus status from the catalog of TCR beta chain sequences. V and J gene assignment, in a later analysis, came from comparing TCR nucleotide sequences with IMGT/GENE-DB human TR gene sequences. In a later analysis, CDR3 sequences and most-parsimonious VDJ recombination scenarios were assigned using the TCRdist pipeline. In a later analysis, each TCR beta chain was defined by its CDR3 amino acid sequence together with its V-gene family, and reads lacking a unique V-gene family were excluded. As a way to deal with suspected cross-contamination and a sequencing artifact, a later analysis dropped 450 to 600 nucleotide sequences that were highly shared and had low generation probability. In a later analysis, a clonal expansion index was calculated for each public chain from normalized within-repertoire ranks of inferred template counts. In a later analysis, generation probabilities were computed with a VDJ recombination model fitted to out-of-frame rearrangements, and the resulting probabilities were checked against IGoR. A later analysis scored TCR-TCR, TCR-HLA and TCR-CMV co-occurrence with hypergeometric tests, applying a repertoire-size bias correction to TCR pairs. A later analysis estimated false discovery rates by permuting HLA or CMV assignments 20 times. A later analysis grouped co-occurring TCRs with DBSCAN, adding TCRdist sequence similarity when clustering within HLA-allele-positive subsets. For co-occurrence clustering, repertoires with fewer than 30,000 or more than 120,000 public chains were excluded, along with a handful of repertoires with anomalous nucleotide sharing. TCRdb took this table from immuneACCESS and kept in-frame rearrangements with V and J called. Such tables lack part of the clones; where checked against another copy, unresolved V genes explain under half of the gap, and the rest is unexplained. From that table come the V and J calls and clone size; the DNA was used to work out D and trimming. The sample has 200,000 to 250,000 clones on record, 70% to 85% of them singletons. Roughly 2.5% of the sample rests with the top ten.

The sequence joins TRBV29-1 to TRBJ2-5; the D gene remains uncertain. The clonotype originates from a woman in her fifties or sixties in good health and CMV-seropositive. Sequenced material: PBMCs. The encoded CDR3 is CSVDQETQYF. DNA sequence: TGCAGCGTTGATCAGGAGACCCAGTACTTC.